Presented here are 28 T cell receptor beta chains from one specimen sequenced in a study of blood T cell repertoires in COVID-19. Some clones are missing from TCRdb's copy, which holds only in-frame ones; the method was immunoSEQ multiplex PCR. The table lists some 29,000 clones, approximately 85% of them singletons. The sequenced sample was peripheral blood. Source of these receptors: a woman of 80 years or more with COVID-19, enrolled during active disease.

The V gene is TRBV18, the J gene TRBJ2-7; TRBD1 aligns across 9 bases. With 3 bases clipped from V and 5 bases from J, the junction kept 8 bases outside the gene matches. The germline gives CDR1 KGHSH, CDR2 LQKENI. This CDR3 comprises 15 residues. In DNA, the CDR3 is TGTGCCAGCTCACCTCCCGGGACAGGGAACAACGAGCAGTACTTC. It specifies CASSPPGTGNNEQYF. Full variable domain (missing parts from reference TRBV18 and TRBJ2-7): NAGVMQNPRHLVRRRGQEARLRCSPMKGHSHVYWYRQLPEEGLKFMVYLQKENIIDESGMPKERFSAEFPKEGPSILRIQQVVRGDSAAYFCASSPPGTGNNEQYFGPGTRLTVT.

The rearrangement links TRBV3-1 (or the pseudogene TRBV3-2) to TRBJ1-6; TRBD1 is a possible D gene (5 bases). The germline V gene has CDR1 LGHDT and CDR2 YNNKEL (reference sequence). V dropped 3 bases and J dropped 10 bases, with 13 bases sitting between them. CDR3 length: 14 amino acids. CDR3 in DNA: TGTGCCAGCAGCCAGGGTAATTCAGGGTCACCCCTCCACTTT. Translating it yields CASSQGNSGSPLHF.

The genes are TRBV5-1 and TRBJ1-1; tentatively, D is TRBD1 (5 bases). CDR1 and CDR2 (germline): SGHRS, YFSETQ. With 4 bases removed from V and 1 base from J, the gap between germline ends came to 17 bases. This CDR3 comprises 16 residues. The CDR3 sequence is CASSDRGGRQNTEAFF. The CDR3 nucleotides read TGCGCCAGCAGCGACCGGGGGGGACGACAGAACACTGAAGCTTTCTTT.

This chain uses TRBV6-2 or TRBV6-3 with TRBJ2-1; D might be TRBD2 (5 bases). V was cut by 4 bases and J by 1 base, with 17 bases left in between. The germline V gene has CDR1 MNHEY and CDR2 SVGEGT. This CDR3 spans 17 amino acids. The CDR3: CASSSLASRGSYNEQFF. In DNA form, the CDR3 reads TGTGCCAGCAGTTCTTTAGCGTCCCGGGGATCCTACAATGAGCAGTTCTTC.

The chain recombines TRBV7-2 with TRBJ1-3, with a possible D match to TRBD1 (6 bases). Germline V CDR1 and CDR2: SGHTA, FQGNSA. V gave up 5 bases and J gave up 4 bases, with 12 bases separating them. The CDR3 consists of 14 residues. The CDR3 nucleotides are TGTGCCAGCAGCCCTCACAGGGCCGGAAACACCATATATTTT. Protein product: CASSPHRAGNTIYF. Looking up the rest from reference TRBV7-2 and TRBJ1-3 gives the full variable domain: GAGVSQSPSNKVTEKGKDVELRCDPISGHTALYWYRQSLGQGLEFLIYFQGNSAPDKSGLPSDRFSAERTGGSVSTLTIQRTQQEDSAVYLCASSPHRAGNTIYFGEGSWLTVV.

This chain joins TRBV7-9 and TRBJ1-5; the match to TRBD1 covers 7 bases. This CDR3 has 15 amino acids. With 4 bases clipped from V and 3 bases from J, the junction kept 6 bases outside the gene matches. CDR1 SEHNR and CDR2 FQNEAQ come from the germline V gene (reference sequence). The CDR3 loop is CASSSGQLNNQPQHF. The CDR3 nucleotides are TGTGCCAGCAGCTCGGGACAGTTGAACAATCAGCCCCAGCATTTT.

The chain links TRBV12-3 or TRBV12-4 to TRBJ2-2; no definite D call. Trimming cost V 5 bases and J 1 base, with 5 bases left between them. The CDR3 extends over 13 amino acids. The CDR3 reads CASSRLNTGELFF. The CDR3 coding sequence is TGTGCCAGCAGTCGACTGAACACCGGGGAGCTGTTTTTT.

The gene calls are TRBV5-4 and TRBJ2-2, with D unclear. The V gene lost 4 bases and the J gene lost 1 base, with 17 bases spanning the gap. The CDR3 is made up of 17 amino acids. Germline V gene sequence: CDR1 SGHNT, CDR2 YYREEE (reference sequence). CDR3: CASSPLGSTVNTGELFF. DNA for the CDR3: TGTGCCAGCAGCCCCCTCGGGTCGACTGTGAACACCGGGGAGCTGTTTTTT.

The chain joins TRBV5-1 to TRBJ2-7; 7 positions match TRBD1. Germline V CDR1 and CDR2: SGHRS, YFSETQ. The CDR3 runs 14 residues. V was pared by 3 bases and J by 3 bases, with 6 bases of the junction left unmatched. The CDR3 coding sequence is TGCGCCAGCAGCTCGTTCCGGGACAGCTACGAGCAGTACTTC. It translates to CASSSFRDSYEQYF.

The chain links TRBV3-1 (or the pseudogene TRBV3-2) to TRBJ1-3; maybe TRBD1 (5 bases). The CDR3 covers 15 residues. Germline CDR1 and CDR2: LGHDT and YNNKEL (reference sequence). The V end was cut by 1 base, the J end by 1 base, with 8 bases between. For the CDR3, the DNA is TGTGCCAGCAGCCAAGGGGGGGGATCTGGAAACACCATATATTTT. Residues: CASSQGGGSGNTIYF.

V usage is TRBV7-2 and J usage is TRBJ1-1; tentatively, D is TRBD1 (6 bases). CDR1 is SGHTA and CDR2 is FQGNSA in the germline V gene. V was shortened by 7 bases and J by 4 bases, with 13 bases between the two germline ends. CDR3 size: 13 residues. CDR3 residues: CASNLQGRTEAFF. The CDR3, as DNA: TGTGCCAGCAACCTACAGGGTCGCACTGAAGCTTTCTTT. Combining the CDR3 with reference TRBV7-2 and TRBJ1-1 gives the whole variable domain GAGVSQSPSNKVTEKGKDVELRCDPISGHTALYWYRQSLGQGLEFLIYFQGNSAPDKSGLPSDRFSAERTGGSVSTLTIQRTQQEDSAVYLCASNLQGRTEAFFGQGTRLTVV.

The chain joins TRBV30 to TRBJ1-2, with 11 bases that match TRBD1. Germline V gene lookup returns CDR1 GTSNPN and CDR2 SVGIG (reference sequence). V lost 4 bases, J lost 8 bases, and 9 bases stayed unmatched. There are 14 residues in the CDR3. The CDR3 spells CAWTPGQGAFGYTF. In DNA form, the CDR3 reads TGTGCCTGGACCCCCGGACAGGGGGCATTCGGCTACACCTTC.

The chain employs TRBV18 and TRBJ1-5; weak D call: TRBD1 (5 bases). V lost 1 base to trimming and J lost 5 bases, with 18 bases between them. CDR3 size: 17 residues. CDR1 is KGHSH, CDR2 LQKENI, per germline. DNA of the CDR3: TGTGCCAGCTCACCACGAGGAACAGGCTCTGGCCATCAGCCCCAGCATTTT. As protein: CASSPRGTGSGHQPQHF.

This sequence joins TRBV5-1 and TRBJ2-3; TRBD2 agrees at 8 bases. Trimming took 3 bases from V and 3 from J; bases not matched to a gene: 18. The CDR3 contains 19 residues. Germline lookup yields CDR1 SGHRS and CDR2 YFSETQ. CDR3 nucleotides: TGCGCCAGCAGCTGGCCCTCCAAGTCCGGCGGGGGGACAACAGATACGCAGTATTTT. Translation gives CASSWPSKSGGGTTDTQYF.

The V and J genes are TRBV11-3 and TRBJ2-6; 7 bases align to TRBD2. CDR3 size: 17 residues. Losses at the gene ends were 5 bases for V and 0 bases for J; bases not matched to a gene: 7. Looked up from germline, CDR1 is SGHNT and CDR2 is YENEEA. As DNA, the CDR3 is TGTGCCAGCAGCCCCGGGGGGTCGGGCTCTGGGGCCAACGTCCTGACTTTC. It encodes CASSPGGSGSGANVLTF.

This sequence joins TRBV7-2 and TRBJ2-3; D might be TRBD2 (7 bases). The CDR3 is made up of 15 amino acids. In germline, CDR1 is SGHTA, CDR2 FQGNSA. V lost 1 base and J 4 bases, leaving 12 bases between the germline ends. Written as DNA, the CDR3 is TGTGCCAGCAGCTTAGTCGGGGGGCCGGCAGATACGCAGTATTTT. Its protein product is CASSLVGGPADTQYF.

This clone appeared a single time. The J gene is TRBJ2-3, the V gene TRBV7-9, with D possibly matching TRBD1 (6 bases). The CDR3 length is 18 residues. V was trimmed by 2 bases and J by 4 bases, leaving 22 bases between them. Germline CDR1 SEHNR, CDR2 FQNEAQ (reference sequence). As DNA, the CDR3 is TGTGCCAGCAGCTTATTCGCCTCAGGGGTGGACTCCCCAGATACGCAGTATTTT. It translates to CASSLFASGVDSPDTQYF. The variable domain in full, completed from reference TRBV7-9 and TRBJ2-3, reads DTGVSQNPRHKITKRGQNVTFRCDPISEHNRLYWYRQTLGQGPEFLTYFQNEAQLEKSRLLSDRFSAERPKGSFSTLEIQRTEQGDSAMYLCASSLFASGVDSPDTQYFGPGTRLTVL.

The chain combines TRBV6-5 with TRBJ1-5; D remains ambiguous. The V gene's germline CDR1 is MNHEY and CDR2 SVGAGI. The CDR3 length is 16 residues. Trimming took 0 bases from V and 9 from J, leaving 18 bases between them. CDR3 loop: CASSYSLAAELRPQHF. Here the CDR3 DNA reads TGTGCCAGCAGTTACTCGCTTGCGGCCGAGCTTCGGCCCCAGCATTTT.

J is TRBJ2-3 and V is TRBV4-2, with 11 bases matching TRBD2. V trimming: 1 base; J trimming: 1 base; junction bases outside the gene matches: 7. Germline CDR1 is LGHNA and CDR2 is YNFKEQ. This CDR3 region has 18 residues. The CDR3: CASSQAPLAGGGTDTQYF. The CDR3 DNA reads TGTGCCAGCAGCCAAGCACCTCTAGCGGGGGGAGGCACAGATACGCAGTATTTT.

The chain carries TRBV6-5 and TRBJ1-5, with 7 bases that match TRBD1. Germline lookup yields CDR1 MNHEY and CDR2 SVGAGI. V lost 8 bases and J lost 1; bases outside the gene matches: 5. The CDR3 runs 14 residues. CDR3 sequence: CASAGTASNQPQHF. CDR3 nucleotides: TGTGCCAGCGCCGGGACAGCAAGCAATCAGCCCCAGCATTTT.

This clone was observed a handful of times. The chain couples TRBV2 to TRBJ1-2; possible D gene TRBD1, 5 bases. Between the trimmed V and J ends, which lost 7 bases and 13 bases, there was a span of 13 bases. CDR1 and CDR2 (germline): SNHLY, FYNNEI. The CDR3 loop spans 10 amino acids. In DNA form, the CDR3 reads TGTGCCAGCAACGCGACAGTCCCCACCTTC. Translated: CASNATVPTF.

In its sample, this clone was seen a few times. This chain links TRBV7-9 with TRBJ1-6; 7 bases are shared with TRBD1. The trim removed 0 bases at V and 6 bases at J, leaving 2 bases unmatched. Germline lookup yields CDR1 SEHNR and CDR2 FQNEAQ (reference sequence). The CDR3 is 15 amino acids. The CDR3 here is CASSLAGQPNSPLHF. The CDR3 DNA follows: TGTGCCAGCAGCTTAGCGGGACAGCCTAATTCACCCCTCCACTTT.

The chain combines TRBV7-8 with TRBJ2-3, with 7 bases that match TRBD2. Germline CDR1 SGHVS, CDR2 FQNEAQ. The CDR3 has 14 amino acids. Trimming cost V 4 bases and J 1 base; bases outside gene matches: 2. This CDR3 is CASSSTSGTDTQYF. In DNA form, the CDR3 reads TGTGCCAGCAGCTCAACTAGCGGCACAGATACGCAGTATTTT.

The chain joins TRBV7-2 to TRBJ2-7; D remains ambiguous. Germline-derived CDR1 and CDR2 are SGHTA and FQGNSA. There are 11 residues in the CDR3. Trimming cost V 5 bases and J 3 bases, with 5 bases left between them. This CDR3 reads CASSVSYEQYF. CDR3 bases: TGTGCCAGCAGCGTTAGCTACGAGCAGTACTTC.

This rearrangement joins TRBV11-3 to TRBJ2-5; TRBD2 matches 11 bases. V lost 5 bases to trimming and J lost 5 bases; unmatched junction nucleotides: 7. This CDR3 spans 15 amino acids. Per the germline V gene, CDR1 is SGHNT and CDR2 is YENEEA. CDR3 protein: CASSPFSGGGETQYF. CDR3 in DNA: TGTGCCAGCAGCCCTTTTAGCGGGGGGGGTGAGACCCAGTACTTC.

CDR3 nucleotide sequence: TGTGCCAGCAGCTCTAGGACTAGCGGGCAAGAGACCCAGTACTTC. Translated, it gives CASSSRTSGQETQYF. The chain recombines TRBV7-9 with TRBJ2-5; TRBD2 matches at 11 bases. With 4 bases clipped from V and 2 bases from J, the junction kept 3 bases outside the gene matches. The CDR3 runs to 15 residues. Germline V gene data show CDR1 as SEHNR and CDR2 as FQNEAQ (reference sequence).

This clone is a singleton in its sample. The chain uses TRBV6-6 and TRBJ2-4; TRBD2 matches at 7 bases. Germline loops: CDR1 MNHNY, CDR2 SVGAGI (reference sequence). V trimming: 5 bases; J trimming: 0 bases; junction bases outside the gene matches: 10. CDR3 length: 17 residues. CDR3 in DNA: TGTGCCAGCAGTCCCTCGGGGAGGGGTATAGCCAAAAACATTCAGTACTTC. Amino acids: CASSPSGRGIAKNIQYF.

This chain connects TRBV6-5 to TRBJ2-5; TRBD2 matches 8 bases. The V gene end was trimmed by 10 bases and the J gene end by 5 bases; junction bases not matched to a gene: 12. Germline lookup yields CDR1 MNHEY and CDR2 SVGAGI. The CDR3 contains 14 residues. The CDR3 spells CATRSPGGRETQYF. The CDR3 DNA sequence: TGTGCCACCCGGAGTCCGGGGGGGCGGGAGACCCAGTACTTC.